The clone carrying this T cell receptor beta chain was recorded only once. The CDR3 regions of TCR beta were amplified from RNA transcripts. The HTBI primer set served for first-round RT-PCR of the TCR CDR3. One entry per CDR3 protein results from TCRdb running MiXCR on the multiplex PCR reads. Among 550,000 to 800,000 distinct CDR3 sequences listed, about a sixth were seen once. This specimen comes from a study of T cells in Graves' hyperthyroidism and ophthalmopathy. Overall study context: Once the initial diagnosis was made, peripheral blood was obtained before any treatment.

V dropped 3 bases and J dropped 7; count of bases not matched to a gene: 7. CDR1 and CDR2 (germline): MGHRA, YSYEKL. This CDR3 is 15 amino acids long. Patients having uncontrolled infection, another autoimmune disease, pregnancy or lactation were not included. Each 10 ml fresh peripheral blood draw supplied the PBMCs. Sequencing was carried out using blood. The rearrangement uses TRBV4-1 and TRBJ2-3; 10 positions match TRBD1. The sequence came from a man between 18 and 35 years old with Graves' hyperthyroidism. CDR3 protein: CASSQYDRGRHTQYF. CDR3 DNA sequence: TGCGCCAGCAGCCAGTACGACAGGGGGCGTCATACGCAGTATTTT.